The 29 T cell receptor beta chains reported below all come from one sample, sequenced in a study of blood T cell repertoires in COVID-19. Profiled with immunoSEQ multiplex PCR; TCRdb holds only in-frame clones, not every one. The data contain approximately 430,000 clones, just over 85% of them singletons. Sequencing used peripheral blood. These receptor sequences come from a woman aged 25 to 39 with active or convalescent COVID-19.

The rearrangement joins TRBV12-5 to TRBJ1-2; 7 bases align to TRBD1. Trimming removed 1 base from V and 2 bases from J; junction bases left unmatched: 7. Germline V gene sequence: CDR1 LGHNT, CDR2 FRNRAP. The CDR3 extends over 16 amino acids. CDR3 sequence (DNA): TGTGCTAGTGGTTTGGAATGGATCAGGGGGAACTATGGCTACACCTTC. It translates to CASGLEWIRGNYGYTF.

This clone was picked up a small number of times. V usage is TRBV10-1 and J usage is TRBJ1-2; no definite D call. The CDR3 sequence is 13 residues long. V lost 2 bases to trimming and J lost 1 base, with 5 bases between them. The germline V gene has CDR1 WNHNN and CDR2 SYGVQD (reference sequence). CDR3 amino acids: CASSEMRNYGYTF. DNA of the CDR3: TGCGCCAGCAGTGAGATGCGTAACTATGGCTACACCTTC.

The rearrangement uses TRBV30 and TRBJ2-1; TRBD2 agrees at 11 bases. CDR3 length: 17 amino acids. After removal of 3 bases from V and 2 bases from J, the junction contained 9 bases not matched to a gene. CDR1 GTSNPN and CDR2 SVGIG come from the germline V gene (reference sequence). CDR3 sequence: CAWRGLAGLITYNEQFF. Written as DNA, the CDR3 is TGTGCCTGGAGAGGACTAGCGGGCCTCATTACCTACAATGAGCAGTTCTTC.

The chain is built from TRBV6-1 and TRBJ1-6; TRBD1 agrees at 9 bases. J lost 3 bases, V lost 4 bases, and 7 bases had no gene match. The CDR3 has 17 amino acids. From germline, CDR1 is MNHNS and CDR2 SASEGT. The CDR3 is CASSGRDRANYNSPLHF. For the CDR3, the DNA is TGTGCCAGCAGTGGACGGGACAGGGCGAACTATAATTCACCCCTCCACTTT.

The V gene is TRBV19, the J gene TRBJ2-1; 9 nucleotides agree with TRBD1. Germline CDR1 is LNHDA and CDR2 is SQIVND (reference sequence). With V trimmed by 5 bases and J by 9 bases, 17 bases remained unmatched. The CDR3 totals 17 residues. For the CDR3, the DNA is TGTGCCAGTAGTGACCTCGCTTGGGGACAGGGATCGGGTGAGCAGTTCTTC. Translation gives CASSDLAWGQGSGEQFF.

V and J are TRBV2 and TRBJ2-1, with D possibly being TRBD1 (5 bases). The CDR3 runs 16 residues. Germline values: CDR1 SNHLY, CDR2 FYNNEI. Deletions cut 4 bases from V and 8 bases from J, with 21 bases between. The CDR3: CASSGSREGFGDEQFF. CDR3 DNA: TGTGCCAGCAGTGGGAGCAGGGAAGGGTTTGGGGATGAGCAGTTCTTC.

The chain joins TRBV7-2 to TRBJ2-7; 9 bases are a match to TRBD1. The junction had 7 bases not matched to a gene; V was cut back by 5 bases and J by 5 bases. Germline V gene data show CDR1 as SGHTA and CDR2 as FQGNSA. CDR3 length: 14 residues. CDR3 in DNA: TGTGCCAGCAGCAAGGACAGGGGTACCCACGAGCAGTACTTC. Amino acids: CASSKDRGTHEQYF.

The rearrangement links TRBV14 to TRBJ1-1; weak D call: TRBD1 (5 bases). Trimming cost V 6 bases and J 4 bases, with 15 bases left between them. Germline CDR1 reads SGHDN; CDR2 reads FVKESK. The CDR3 totals 14 residues. The CDR3 sequence: CASSFGGVVTEAFF. The CDR3 bases are TGTGCCAGCAGTTTCGGGGGGGTCGTCACTGAAGCTTTCTTT.

This clone has a single count. The chain carries TRBV27 and TRBJ1-5; D might be TRBD1 (5 bases). With 0 bases removed from V and 2 bases from J, the gap between germline ends came to 14 bases. This CDR3 has 17 amino acids. Germline CDR1 and CDR2: MNHEY and SMNVEV (reference sequence). The CDR3 sequence: CASSLSMARVGNQPQHF. CDR3 bases: TGTGCCAGCAGTTTATCGATGGCCAGGGTGGGCAATCAGCCCCAGCATTTT.

The chain joins TRBV14 to TRBJ2-7; TRBD2 might be the D (5 bases). Trimming pared 0 bases from V and 0 bases from J, leaving 12 bases between. Germline values: CDR1 SGHDN, CDR2 FVKESK. The CDR3 is 16 residues long. The CDR3 sequence is CASSQDGGGRSYEQYF. CDR3 sequence (DNA): TGTGCCAGCAGCCAAGATGGTGGAGGCCGCTCCTACGAGCAGTACTTC.

CDR3 sequence (DNA): TGCGCCAGCAGCGACAATTCCTTTGGGACTGAAGCTTTCTTT. Translation gives CASSDNSFGTEAFF. The chain is built from TRBV10-1 and TRBJ1-1, with D unresolved. Germline-derived CDR1 and CDR2 are WNHNN and SYGVQD (reference sequence). The CDR3 spans 14 residues. Trimming removed 6 bases from V and 5 bases from J, with 16 bases in between.

A single count supports this clone. The genes are TRBV14 and TRBJ2-1; the D gene is possibly TRBD1 (6 bases). From germline, CDR1 is SGHDN and CDR2 FVKESK. Trimming took 3 bases from V and 6 from J, leaving 18 bases between them. The CDR3 totals 16 residues. DNA of the CDR3: TGTGCCAGCAGCCAGTATGGCTACAGGGCGGGCAATGAGCAGTTCTTC. Its translation: CASSQYGYRAGNEQFF.

The V call is TRBV4-1, the J call TRBJ2-7; tentatively, D is TRBD1 (6 bases). This CDR3 comprises 13 residues. The germline V and J ends were trimmed by 3 bases and 4 bases, with 10 bases remaining between them. The germline V gene encodes CDR1 MGHRA and CDR2 YSYEKL. CDR3 protein: CASSQGAQYEQYF. DNA of the CDR3: TGCGCCAGCAGCCAGGGGGCCCAATACGAGCAGTACTTC.

This clone was detected only once. This chain links TRBV4-1 with TRBJ1-1; D unresolved. Germline V gene data show CDR1 as MGHRA and CDR2 as YSYEKL. The CDR3 is 14 residues long. The germline V and J ends were trimmed by 1 base and 8 bases, with 14 bases remaining between them. CDR3 in amino acids: CASSQAGVPSEAFF. CDR3 coding DNA: TGCGCCAGCAGCCAAGCGGGAGTACCCTCCGAAGCTTTCTTT.

The CDR3 DNA is TGTGCCACCTCAGGGCGGGGGTATAGCAATCAGCCCCAGCATTTT. It is translated as CATSGRGYSNQPQHF. The chain employs TRBV19 and TRBJ1-5; tentatively, D is TRBD1 (5 bases). The CDR3 is made up of 15 amino acids. Per the germline V gene, CDR1 is LNHDA and CDR2 is SQIVND (reference sequence). Trimming stripped 10 bases from V and 0 bases from J, with 16 bases between.

The J gene is TRBJ1-2, the V gene TRBV13, with D perhaps matching TRBD1 (5 bases). In germline, CDR1 is PRHDT, CDR2 FYEKMQ (reference sequence). Between the trimmed V and J ends, which lost 5 bases and 3 bases, there was a span of 19 bases. CDR3 length: 16 residues. The CDR3 sequence is CASSKGRLPGDYGYTF. The CDR3 DNA reads TGTGCCAGCAGCAAGGGGCGCCTACCCGGAGACTATGGCTACACCTTC.

This chain uses TRBV6-5 with TRBJ2-1; D uncertain. Trimming cost V 6 bases and J 2 bases, with 11 bases left between them. The CDR3 loop spans 14 amino acids. The germline gives CDR1 MNHEY, CDR2 SVGAGI. The CDR3 protein is CASSSPPAYNEQFF. The CDR3 DNA is TGTGCCAGCAGCTCCCCCCCAGCCTACAATGAGCAGTTCTTC.

The chain joins TRBV5-4 to TRBJ2-7; unclear D gene. Germline lookup yields CDR1 SGHNT and CDR2 YYREEE (reference sequence). This CDR3 has 15 amino acids. Trimming took off 1 base at V and 1 base at J, with 12 bases between the two ends. Here the CDR3 reads CASSLLGRPSYEQYF. In nucleotides, the CDR3 is TGTGCCAGCAGCTTGTTGGGCAGGCCTTCCTACGAGCAGTACTTC.

The rearrangement links TRBV19 to TRBJ2-5; 11 positions match TRBD2. The CDR3 has 17 residues. CDR1 LNHDA and CDR2 SQIVND come from the germline V gene (reference sequence). J lost 0 bases, V lost 5 bases, and 8 bases had no gene match. CDR3 nucleotide sequence: TGTGCCAGTAGTCCGCGTAGACTAGCGGGAAACCAAGAGACCCAGTACTTC. Amino acids: CASSPRRLAGNQETQYF.

This clone turned up a few times. The genes are TRBV3-1 (or the pseudogene TRBV3-2) and TRBJ1-2; possibly TRBD1 for D (6 bases). The CDR3 runs 13 residues. V dropped 1 base and J dropped 7 bases, with 10 bases sitting between them. CDR1 is LGHDT, CDR2 YNNKEL, per germline (reference sequence). CDR3 nucleotides: TGTGCCAGCAGCCAAGTACAGGGAGTTGGCTACACCTTC. It yields the protein CASSQVQGVGYTF.

The chain carries TRBV7-8 and TRBJ2-7; 10 bases fit TRBD1. V was clipped by 2 bases and J by 4 bases; unmatched bases: 5. CDR3 length: 15 amino acids. Per germline, CDR1 SGHVS and CDR2 FQNEAQ. The CDR3 DNA is TGTGCCAGCAGCTTAAGGACAGGGGGTCTATACGAGCAGTACTTC. This encodes CASSLRTGGLYEQYF.

This chain joins TRBV19 and TRBJ1-1, with 9 bases lining up with TRBD1. The germline V gene has CDR1 LNHDA and CDR2 SQIVND (reference sequence). V shed 5 bases and J 3 bases; nucleotides not matched to a gene: 7. The CDR3 loop spans 15 amino acids. The DNA for the CDR3 is TGTGCCAGTAGTTATGGACAGGGGTTCCACACTGAAGCTTTCTTT. Its protein product is CASSYGQGFHTEAFF.

The rearrangement uses TRBV19 and TRBJ1-1; D gene ambiguous. Germline V gene data show CDR1 as LNHDA and CDR2 as SQIVND (reference sequence). The CDR3 has 15 amino acids. The V and J ends lost 4 bases and 0 bases respectively, with 12 bases between them. The CDR3 DNA follows: TGTGCCAGTAGTACCCCGTCTCCCCTGAACACTGAAGCTTTCTTT. This encodes CASSTPSPLNTEAFF.

The chain joins TRBV6-2 or TRBV6-3 to TRBJ1-5; 9 bases are shared with TRBD1. Germline CDR1 is MNHEY and CDR2 is SVGEGT. V dropped 4 bases and J dropped 5; count of bases not matched to a gene: 6. The CDR3 contains 15 residues. The CDR3 loop reads CASSSGTGSYQPQHF. In DNA, the CDR3 is TGTGCCAGCAGTTCGGGGACAGGGTCATATCAGCCCCAGCATTTT.

The rearrangement links TRBV6-1 to TRBJ1-5, with 11 bases aligning to TRBD1. V shed 3 bases, J shed 0 bases, and the junction held 4 bases outside the gene matches. The CDR3 covers 17 residues. The germline gives CDR1 MNHNS, CDR2 SASEGT. CDR3 DNA sequence: TGTGCCAGCAGTGAGGGGACAGGGGGAAGTAGCAATCAGCCCCAGCATTTT. Residues: CASSEGTGGSSNQPQHF.

The chain carries TRBV6-4 and TRBJ1-2, with D perhaps TRBD1 (6 bases). With 4 bases removed from V and 8 bases from J, the gap between germline ends came to 20 bases. CDR3 length: 15 residues. CDR1 and CDR2 (germline): MRHNA, SNTAGT. CDR3 nucleotides: TGTGCCAGCAGTGTTCAGCCTTCCCTTAGGGGGGGCTACACCTTC. It encodes CASSVQPSLRGGYTF.

The V gene is TRBV29-1, the J gene TRBJ2-1; 8 positions agree with TRBD2. This CDR3 is built from 15 residues. Germline assignment: CDR1 SQVTM and CDR2 ANQGSEA. Trimming took 7 bases from V and 3 from J; bases not matched to a gene: 11. CDR3 amino acids: CSGHLGLAGYNEQFF. Written as DNA, the CDR3 is TGCAGCGGCCATTTGGGGCTAGCGGGCTACAATGAGCAGTTCTTC.

J is TRBJ1-2 and V is TRBV4-1; maybe TRBD1 (5 bases). V was clipped by 5 bases and J by 4 bases, with 14 bases between them. The CDR3 is 14 amino acids. Germline V gene data show CDR1 as MGHRA and CDR2 as YSYEKL. For the CDR3, the DNA is TGCGCCAGCAGCATCCCGACAGAATCCTATGGCTACACCTTC. It yields the protein CASSIPTESYGYTF.

This chain connects TRBV3-1 (or the pseudogene TRBV3-2) to TRBJ2-7; the match to TRBD1 covers 9 bases. The germline gives CDR1 LGHDT, CDR2 YNNKEL (reference sequence). Trimming removed 4 bases from V and 2 bases from J; junction bases left unmatched: 3. The CDR3 covers 14 residues. The CDR3 nucleotides are TGTGCCAGCAGCCGGACAGGGGTGACCTACGAGCAGTACTTC. It specifies CASSRTGVTYEQYF.